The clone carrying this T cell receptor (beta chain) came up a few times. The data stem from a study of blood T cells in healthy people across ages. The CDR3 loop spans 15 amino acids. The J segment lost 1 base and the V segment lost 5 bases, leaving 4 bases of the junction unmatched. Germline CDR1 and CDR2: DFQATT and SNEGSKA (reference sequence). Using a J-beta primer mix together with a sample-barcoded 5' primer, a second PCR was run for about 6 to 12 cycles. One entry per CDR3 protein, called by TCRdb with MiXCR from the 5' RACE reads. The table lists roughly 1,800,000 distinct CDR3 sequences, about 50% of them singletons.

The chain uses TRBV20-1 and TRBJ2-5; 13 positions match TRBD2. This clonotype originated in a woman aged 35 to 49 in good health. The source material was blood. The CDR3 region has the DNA TGCAGTGCTTTACGACTAGCGGGGGGCCAAGAGACCCAGTACTTC. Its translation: CSALRLAGGQETQYF.